This T cell receptor beta chain is from a study of T cell clonality in common variable immunodeficiency. Study-level points and caveats: Common variable immunodeficiency TCR beta sequences reportedly had fewer deletions and N-nucleotide insertions. Compared with controls, CVID subjects had fewer shared TCRbeta clones.

Heparinized whole blood, roughly 5 to 8 ml, came from each donor. In germline, CDR1 is LNHDA, CDR2 SQIVND (reference sequence). This CDR3 region has 15 residues. This clone occurred a few times. Its antigen is still unknown. The read terminates 3 residues ahead of where the CDR3 ends, so the germline J gene completes it. Here immunoSEQ multiplex PCR was the method, and the copy in TCRdb shows in-frame clones only, minus some. This repertoire holds 50,000 to 70,000 clones, and none appear only once. The V and J genes are TRBV19 and TRBJ2-4; D is uncertain. This receptor was taken from a person aged 18 to 75 in good health. Sequenced sample: peripheral blood mononuclear cells. This chain's CDR3 is CASSILAATNYGQYF. CDR3 bases read: TGTGCCAGTAGTATCTTGGCAGCCACTAACTATGGT. Full variable domain (rest looked up from reference TRBV19 and TRBJ2-4): DGGITQSPKYLFRKEGQNVTLSCEQNLNHDAMYWYRQDPGQGLRLIYYSQIVNDFQKGDIAEGYSVSREKKESFPLTVTSAQKNPTAFYLCASSILAATNYGQYFGAGTRLSVL.